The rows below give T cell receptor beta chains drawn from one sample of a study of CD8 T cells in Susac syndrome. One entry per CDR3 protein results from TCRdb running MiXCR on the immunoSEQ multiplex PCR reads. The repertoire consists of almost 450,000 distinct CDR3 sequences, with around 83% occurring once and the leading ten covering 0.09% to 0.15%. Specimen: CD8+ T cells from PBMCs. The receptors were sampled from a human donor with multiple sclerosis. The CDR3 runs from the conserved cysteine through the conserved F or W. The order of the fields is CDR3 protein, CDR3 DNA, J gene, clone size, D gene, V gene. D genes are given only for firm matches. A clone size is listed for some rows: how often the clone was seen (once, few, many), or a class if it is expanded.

CDR3: CASRLDRGLGEKLFF; DNA: TGTGCCAGCAGACTGGACAGGGGGTTAGGAGAAAAACTGTTTTTT; J: TRBJ1-4; size: NA; D: TRBD1; V: TRBV28
CDR3: CASSFIVVRDRGNYEQYF; DNA: TGTGCCAGCAGTTTTATTGTCGTCCGGGACAGGGGAAACTACGAGCAGTACTTC; J: TRBJ2-7; size: NA; D: TRBD1; V: TRBV28
CDR3: CASSPRAPGLAGGMTQYF; DNA: TGTGCCAGCAGCCCCAGAGCTCCGGGACTAGCGGGGGGTATGACCCAGTACTTC; J: TRBJ2-5; size: NA; D: TRBD2; V: TRBV6-1
CDR3: CASRHWSQGPFNEQLF; DNA: TGTGCCAGCAGACATTGGTCACAGGGGCCATTCAATGAGCAGCTCTTC; J: TRBJ2-1; size: once; D: TRBD1; V: TRBV7-8
CDR3: CASSVDEQGGWNTEAFF; DNA: TGTGCCAGCAGCGTAGACGAACAGGGGGGCTGGAACACTGAAGCTTTCTTT; J: TRBJ1-1; size: NA; D: TRBD1; V: TRBV9
CDR3: CASSEGQRGPDTQYF; DNA: TGTGCCAGCAGTGAAGGCCAGAGGGGCCCAGATACGCAGTATTTT; J: TRBJ2-3; size: NA; D: NA; V: TRBV2
CDR3: CASSTQGQYYEQYF; DNA: TGTGCCAGCAGCACCCAGGGACAGTACTACGAGCAGTACTTC; J: TRBJ2-7; size: NA; D: TRBD1; V: TRBV7-2
CDR3: CSAVDYQSNTEAFF; DNA: TGCAGTGCGGTAGATTACCAGTCGAACACTGAAGCTTTCTTT; J: TRBJ1-1; size: NA; D: NA; V: TRBV20-1
CDR3: CASSLNGGGDGYTF; DNA: TGTGCCAGCAGCCTTAACGGGGGCGGAGATGGCTACACCTTC; J: TRBJ1-2; size: NA; D: NA; V: TRBV2
CDR3: CASSQDRAANQPQHF; DNA: TGTGCCAGCAGCCAGGACAGGGCCGCCAATCAGCCCCAGCATTTT; J: TRBJ1-5; size: NA; D: TRBD1; V: TRBV7-9
CDR3: CASRGTGEGETQYF; DNA: TGTGCCAGCAGAGGCACAGGGGAGGGAGAGACCCAGTACTTC; J: TRBJ2-5; size: NA; D: NA; V: TRBV7-9
CDR3: CASSFITGIANYGYTF; DNA: TGTGCCAGCAGTTTTATTACAGGAATAGCTAACTATGGCTACACCTTC; J: TRBJ1-2; size: NA; D: NA; V: TRBV27
CDR3: CATTGDTGELFF; DNA: TGTGCCACCACGGGAGACACCGGGGAGCTGTTTTTT; J: TRBJ2-2; size: NA; D: NA; V: TRBV15
CDR3: CASRGQDNQPQHF; DNA: TGTGCCAGCAGGGGACAGGATAATCAGCCCCAGCATTTT; J: TRBJ1-5; size: once; D: TRBD1; V: TRBV27
CDR3: CASSLEPETNTEAFF; DNA: TGCGCCAGCAGCTTGGAGCCGGAAACGAACACTGAAGCTTTCTTT; J: TRBJ1-1; size: NA; D: NA; V: TRBV5-1
CDR3: CASSSQGDGYEQYF; DNA: TGTGCCAGCAGTTCCCAGGGGGATGGTTACGAGCAGTACTTC; J: TRBJ2-7; size: NA; D: TRBD1; V: TRBV27
CDR3: CASSSDREADTEAFF; DNA: TGTGCCAGCAGCTCAGACAGGGAGGCCGACACTGAAGCTTTCTTT; J: TRBJ1-1; size: once; D: TRBD1; V: TRBV7-9
CDR3: CASSPLKYNYGYTF; DNA: TGTGCCAGCAGTCCTCTCAAATATAACTATGGCTACACCTTC; J: TRBJ1-2; size: NA; D: NA; V: TRBV27
CDR3: CASSEDWDRGYEQYF; DNA: TGTGCCAGCAGTGAGGACTGGGACAGGGGCTACGAGCAGTACTTC; J: TRBJ2-7; size: NA; D: TRBD1; V: TRBV2
CDR3: CASSPGLAKSSYNEQFF; DNA: TGTGCCAGCAGCCCCGGACTAGCGAAAAGCTCCTACAATGAGCAGTTCTTC; J: TRBJ2-1; size: NA; D: TRBD2; V: TRBV6-1
CDR3: CASSQGHLYEQYF; DNA: TGTGCCAGCAGCCAAGGACACCTCTACGAGCAGTACTTC; J: TRBJ2-7; size: few; D: NA; V: TRBV3-1
CDR3: CASSLSVTLNTEAFF; DNA: TGCGCCAGCAGCTTGAGCGTAACCCTGAACACTGAAGCTTTCTTT; J: TRBJ1-1; size: few; D: NA; V: TRBV5-1